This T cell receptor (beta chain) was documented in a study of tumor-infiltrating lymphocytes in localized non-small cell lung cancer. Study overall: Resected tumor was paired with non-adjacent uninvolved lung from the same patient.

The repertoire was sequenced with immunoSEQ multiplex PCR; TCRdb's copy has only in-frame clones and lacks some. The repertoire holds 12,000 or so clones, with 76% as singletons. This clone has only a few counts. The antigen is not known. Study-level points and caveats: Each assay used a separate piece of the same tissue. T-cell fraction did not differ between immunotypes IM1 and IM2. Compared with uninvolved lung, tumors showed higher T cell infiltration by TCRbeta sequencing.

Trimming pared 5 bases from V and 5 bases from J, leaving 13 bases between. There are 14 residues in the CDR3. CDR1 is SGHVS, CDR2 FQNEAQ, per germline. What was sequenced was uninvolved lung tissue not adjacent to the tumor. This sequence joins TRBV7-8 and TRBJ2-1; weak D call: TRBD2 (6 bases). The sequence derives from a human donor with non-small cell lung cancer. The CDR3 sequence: CASSIRSGDNEQFF. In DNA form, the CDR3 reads TGTGCCAGCAGCATACGGTCGGGGGACAATGAGCAGTTCTTC.